The 30 T cell receptor beta chains in this list originate from one sample, sequenced in a study of graft-versus-host responses after intestinal transplantation. Their antigens are not known. TCRdb's copy holds only in-frame clones and misses some; the assay was immunoSEQ multiplex PCR. The sample contains 90,000 to 150,000 clones, approximately 92% of which appear only once. This sample comprised unstimulated CD4+ T cells sorted from spleen or lymph node cells, obtained before intestinal transplant. Source of these receptors: a human donor who received an intestinal transplant.

CDR3 loop: CASSLVAGVRDEQYF. The CDR3 DNA is TGCGCCAGCAGCTTGGTTGCGGGAGTACGCGACGAGCAGTACTTC. The chain is built from TRBV5-1 and TRBJ2-7, with 7 bases aligning to TRBD2. CDR1 and CDR2 (germline): SGHRS, YFSETQ. The junction had 8 bases not matched to a gene; V was cut back by 0 bases and J by 5 bases. The length of the CDR3 is 15 residues.

The rearrangement joins TRBV9 to TRBJ2-3; 7 nucleotides line up with TRBD1. Trimming at V came to 3 bases and at J to 1 base, leaving 5 bases not matched to a gene. The germline V gene encodes CDR1 SGDLS and CDR2 YYNGEE. The CDR3 sequence is 15 residues long. CDR3 sequence: CASSAGQERTDTQYF. The CDR3 DNA reads as TGTGCCAGCAGCGCTGGACAGGAACGCACAGATACGCAGTATTTT. The entire variable domain, with the rest obtained from reference TRBV9 and TRBJ2-3, is as follows: DSGVTQTPKHLITATGQRVTLRCSPRSGDLSVYWYQQSLDQGLQFLIQYYNGEERAKGNILERFSAQQFPDLHSELNLSSLELGDSALYFCASSAGQERTDTQYFGPGTRLTVL.

This rearrangement joins TRBV7-9 to TRBJ2-7; D not certain. V lost 5 bases and J 6 bases, leaving 17 bases between the germline ends. The CDR3 is 14 residues long. Germline V gene data show CDR1 as SEHNR and CDR2 as FQNEAQ (reference sequence). CDR3: CASSRVVEALEQYF. DNA for the CDR3: TGTGCCAGCAGCCGGGTGGTTGAAGCACTCGAGCAGTACTTC.

The chain links TRBV5-1 to TRBJ2-5; TRBD1 agrees at 7 bases. Germline loops: CDR1 SGHRS, CDR2 YFSETQ. The CDR3 runs to 16 residues. V gave up 3 bases and J gave up 5 bases; unmatched junction bases: 13. The chain's CDR3 is CASSWGSGQIRETQYF. As DNA, the CDR3 is TGCGCCAGCAGCTGGGGGTCGGGACAGATAAGGGAGACCCAGTACTTC.

In nucleotides, the CDR3 is TGTGCCAGCAGCTTGCGTCACCAGCGGGCCTCTGGAAACACCATATATTTT. As protein: CASSLRHQRASGNTIYF. The chain has TRBV5-6 and TRBJ1-3; no clear D gene. CDR1 and CDR2 from the germline V gene are SGHDT and YYEEEE. This CDR3 contains 17 residues. V shed 1 base and J shed 0 bases, with 14 bases lying between them.

V usage is TRBV1 and J usage is TRBJ2-5; TRBD2 is the table's D call, not checked against the DNA. TRBV1 represents a pseudogene. The CDR3 consists of 16 residues. The CDR3 reads CTSSQDLAGGPETQYF. As DNA, the CDR3 is TGCACCAGCAGCCAAGATTTAGCGGGAGGGCCGGAGACCCAGTACTTC.

Here the CDR3 DNA reads TGTGCCAGCAGTTACTTGGGGACAGGCCTGAGGGGCTACACCTTC. This sequence encodes CASSYLGTGLRGYTF. V usage is TRBV6-5 and J usage is TRBJ1-2; TRBD1 matches 8 bases. CDR3 size: 15 residues. Unmatched junction bases numbered 9, after V lost 1 base and J lost 8 bases. Germline V CDR1 and CDR2: MNHEY, SVGAGI.

This clone was observed a single time. The chain employs TRBV28 and TRBJ2-1; possibly TRBD2 for D (5 bases). Trimming removed 3 bases at V and 5 bases at J, with 8 bases between. There are 13 residues in the CDR3. In germline, CDR1 is MDHEN, CDR2 SYDVKM. Here the CDR3 DNA reads TGTGCCAGCAGTTTTGCCGGGGACAATGAGCAGTTCTTC. Protein: CASSFAGDNEQFF.

This clone has just one count. V gene TRBV29-1 combines with J gene TRBJ2-3; 7 bases fit TRBD1. V shed 6 bases and J 0 bases; nucleotides not matched to a gene: 6. Germline CDR1 SQVTM, CDR2 ANQGSEA. The CDR3 loop spans 14 amino acids. In DNA, the CDR3 is TGCAGCGTCGTGGACAGGCGGAGCACAGATACGCAGTATTTT. Protein product: CSVVDRRSTDTQYF.

The chain recombines TRBV6-5 with TRBJ1-1; no clear D gene. Between the trimmed V and J ends, which lost 2 bases and 1 base, there was a span of 8 bases. The CDR3 runs 14 residues. Germline V lookup: CDR1 MNHEY, CDR2 SVGAGI. The CDR3 loop is CASSYGRKNTEAFF. The CDR3 coding sequence is TGTGCCAGCAGTTACGGCAGGAAGAACACTGAAGCTTTCTTT.

V is TRBV18 and J is TRBJ2-1, with 15 nucleotides matching TRBD2. The V gene end was trimmed by 3 bases and the J gene end by 2 bases; junction bases not matched to a gene: 5. This CDR3 is built from 18 residues. The germline gives CDR1 KGHSH, CDR2 LQKENI. The CDR3 loop is CASSPGLAGGPPYNEQFF. The CDR3 DNA follows: TGTGCCAGCTCACCTGGACTAGCGGGAGGGCCTCCCTACAATGAGCAGTTCTTC.

The rearrangement uses TRBV29-1 and TRBJ2-2, with D possibly TRBD2 on 5 matching bases. The V end was cut by 2 bases, the J end by 0 bases, with 10 bases between. CDR1 and CDR2 from the germline V gene are SQVTM and ANQGSEA. This CDR3 has 15 amino acids. CDR3 in amino acids: CSVELGSANTGELFF. CDR3 nucleotides: TGCAGCGTTGAACTGGGGAGCGCGAACACCGGGGAGCTGTTTTTT.

The chain carries TRBV6-6 and TRBJ2-1; D gene unclear. There are 13 residues in the CDR3. CDR1 is MNHNY and CDR2 is SVGAGI in the germline V gene (reference sequence). V was shortened by 5 bases and J by 12 bases, with 17 bases between the two germline ends. The CDR3 sequence: CASSPPGPRGQFF. CDR3 sequence (DNA): TGTGCCAGCAGTCCACCGGGCCCCCGAGGGCAGTTCTTC.

The V gene is TRBV7-9, the J gene TRBJ2-3; 9 nucleotides align to TRBD2. The CDR3 extends over 15 amino acids. The junction had 4 bases not matched to a gene; V was cut back by 2 bases and J by 4 bases. The germline V gene encodes CDR1 SEHNR and CDR2 FQNEAQ (reference sequence). CDR3 DNA sequence: TGTGCCAGCAGCTTAATAGCGGGAGCAGCAGATACGCAGTATTTT. Its translation is CASSLIAGAADTQYF. Variable domain in full (rest from reference TRBV7-9 and TRBJ2-3): DTGVSQNPRHKITKRGQNVTFRCDPISEHNRLYWYRQTLGQGPEFLTYFQNEAQLEKSRLLSDRFSAERPKGSFSTLEIQRTEQGDSAMYLCASSLIAGAADTQYFGPGTRLTVL.

The genes are TRBV5-1 and TRBJ1-1; a possible D gene is TRBD1 (5 bases). The germline V gene encodes CDR1 SGHRS and CDR2 YFSETQ. The ends were cut back, 2 bases at V and 1 base at J, with 18 bases in the middle. CDR3 length: 17 amino acids. This CDR3 reads CASSFRAGWGTNTEAFF. CDR3 sequence (DNA): TGCGCCAGCAGCTTCAGGGCGGGATGGGGCACGAACACTGAAGCTTTCTTT.

This clone has a single count. The rearrangement uses TRBV5-1 and TRBJ2-5; D may correspond to TRBD1 or TRBD2 (5 bases each). The CDR3 is 15 amino acids. Deletions cut 5 bases from V and 2 bases from J, with 16 bases between. CDR1 and CDR2 from the germline V gene are SGHRS and YFSETQ. Written as DNA, the CDR3 is TGCGCCAGCAGACCTCTGGGACCACTGCAAGAGACCCAGTACTTC. Protein product: CASRPLGPLQETQYF.

The gene calls are TRBV28 and TRBJ2-7; the D call may be TRBD1 or TRBD2 (5 bases each). Trimming stripped 4 bases from V and 0 bases from J, with 7 bases between. Germline V gene data show CDR1 as MDHEN and CDR2 as SYDVKM. CDR3 length equals 13 residues. CDR3 protein: CASSSGPSYEQYF. DNA of the CDR3: TGTGCCAGCAGTTCGGGACCCTCCTACGAGCAGTACTTC.

This chain links TRBV5-8 with TRBJ1-1, with D perhaps TRBD1 (6 bases). The V end lost 3 bases, the J end lost 0 bases, and 15 bases lay between the germline ends. Germline values: CDR1 SGHTS, CDR2 YDEGEE. The CDR3 covers 16 residues. The CDR3 DNA follows: TGTGCCAGCAGCTCCCGGACAGATCCCATGAACACTGAAGCTTTCTTT. Its protein is CASSSRTDPMNTEAFF.

This clone was seen once. This sequence joins TRBV5-1 and TRBJ1-5; 9 bases map to TRBD1. J gave up 7 bases and V 3 bases, and 8 bases lay outside the gene matches. Germline CDR1 is SGHRS and CDR2 is YFSETQ. This CDR3 contains 15 residues. In nucleotides, the CDR3 is TGCGCCAGCAGCTATGGGACAGGGCAGGGACAGCCCCAGCATTTT. Translation gives CASSYGTGQGQPQHF.

V usage is TRBV30 and J usage is TRBJ1-5; maybe TRBD1 (6 bases). Per the germline V gene, CDR1 is GTSNPN and CDR2 is SVGIG (reference sequence). The ends were cut back, 5 bases at V and 4 bases at J, with 12 bases in the middle. This CDR3 is built from 13 residues. The chain's CDR3 is CAWESQGNQPQHF. CDR3 sequence (DNA): TGTGCCTGGGAGAGTCAGGGGAATCAGCCCCAGCATTTT.

A single count supports this clone. V gene TRBV5-1 combines with J gene TRBJ2-2, with a weak D call TRBD1 (5 bases). The V gene lost 6 bases and the J gene lost 6 bases, with 12 bases spanning the gap. The germline V gene has CDR1 SGHRS and CDR2 YFSETQ. The CDR3 length is 13 residues. CDR3: CASKEGDPGELFF. The CDR3 bases are TGCGCCAGCAAAGAAGGGGATCCCGGGGAGCTGTTTTTT.

V is TRBV7-9 and J is TRBJ1-5; no clear D gene. Deletions cut 2 bases from V and 1 base from J, with 0 bases between. CDR3 length: 12 amino acids. From germline, CDR1 is SEHNR and CDR2 FQNEAQ (reference sequence). CDR3 sequence: CASSLSNQPQHF. The CDR3 nucleotides are TGTGCCAGCAGCTTAAGCAATCAGCCCCAGCATTTT.

This chain uses TRBV30 with TRBJ2-7; D is tentatively TRBD1 or TRBD2 (5 bases each). Germline V gives CDR1 GTSNPN, CDR2 SVGIG (reference sequence). Between the trimmed V and J ends, which lost 2 bases and 6 bases, there was a span of 20 bases. This CDR3 contains 15 residues. The CDR3 here is CAWSFRDLPFSEQYF. CDR3 DNA: TGTGCCTGGAGTTTCCGGGACCTCCCTTTCTCCGAGCAGTACTTC.

The V and J genes are TRBV7-6 and TRBJ2-1; D might be TRBD1 (6 bases). The V end lost 0 bases, the J end lost 5 bases, and 23 bases lay between the germline ends. The germline V gene encodes CDR1 SGHVS and CDR2 FNYEAQ. CDR3 length: 19 residues. The CDR3: CASSLAEPGTHPGDNEQFF. CDR3 nucleotides: TGTGCCAGCAGCTTAGCGGAGCCGGGGACACACCCAGGGGACAATGAGCAGTTCTTC.

This chain links TRBV2 with TRBJ2-3, with 7 bases lining up with TRBD2. Trimming took 3 bases from V and 3 from J; bases not matched to a gene: 3. CDR1 and CDR2 from the germline V gene are SNHLY and FYNNEI. This CDR3 is 14 amino acids long. CDR3 sequence: CASSELAVTDTQYF. The CDR3 DNA sequence: TGTGCCAGCAGTGAGCTAGCGGTAACAGATACGCAGTATTTT.

V gene TRBV6-5 combines with J gene TRBJ1-2; TRBD1 is a possible D gene (5 bases). V lost 0 bases and J 8 bases, leaving 13 bases between the germline ends. This CDR3 contains 14 residues. Per the germline V gene, CDR1 is MNHEY and CDR2 is SVGAGI. CDR3 in amino acids: CASSYSRSGRGYTF. In DNA, the CDR3 is TGTGCCAGCAGTTACTCTCGGTCAGGGCGAGGCTACACCTTC.

The chain has TRBV7-3 and TRBJ2-3, with 7 bases fitting TRBD2. Germline assignment: CDR1 SGHTA and CDR2 FQGTGA. The V segment lost 2 bases and the J segment 5 bases; nucleotides outside the gene matches: 13. The CDR3 extends over 17 amino acids. This CDR3 reads CASSLSISSGQKDTQYF. CDR3 nucleotides: TGTGCCAGCAGCTTATCCATTTCTAGCGGTCAGAAAGATACGCAGTATTTT.

The J gene is TRBJ2-7, the V gene TRBV19; no reliable D call. CDR3 length: 15 residues. V dropped 0 bases and J dropped 0 bases, with 9 bases sitting between them. Germline CDR1 reads LNHDA; CDR2 reads SQIVND (reference sequence). CDR3 sequence (DNA): TGTGCCAGTAGTATAGACTTGACGATCTCCTACGAGCAGTACTTC. Its protein product is CASSIDLTISYEQYF.

The chain links TRBV5-1 to TRBJ2-2; 7 bases line up with TRBD2. Per germline, CDR1 SGHRS and CDR2 YFSETQ. J gave up 5 bases and V 0 bases, and 16 bases lay outside the gene matches. The CDR3 spans 19 residues. CDR3 bases: TGCGCCAGCAGCTTGGTGCCCCCCCCCGGGGGGTCGGGGACCGGGGAGCTGTTTTTT. This codes for CASSLVPPPGGSGTGELFF.

The rearrangement links TRBV2 to TRBJ1-4, with TRBD1 as a possible D gene (5 bases). CDR3 length equals 16 residues. V was clipped by 5 bases and J by 0 bases, with 13 bases between them. CDR1 and CDR2 from the germline V gene are SNHLY and FYNNEI. Here the CDR3 DNA reads TGTGCCAGCAGTATACGGGGACCGGCAACTAATGAAAAACTGTTTTTT. As protein: CASSIRGPATNEKLFF.